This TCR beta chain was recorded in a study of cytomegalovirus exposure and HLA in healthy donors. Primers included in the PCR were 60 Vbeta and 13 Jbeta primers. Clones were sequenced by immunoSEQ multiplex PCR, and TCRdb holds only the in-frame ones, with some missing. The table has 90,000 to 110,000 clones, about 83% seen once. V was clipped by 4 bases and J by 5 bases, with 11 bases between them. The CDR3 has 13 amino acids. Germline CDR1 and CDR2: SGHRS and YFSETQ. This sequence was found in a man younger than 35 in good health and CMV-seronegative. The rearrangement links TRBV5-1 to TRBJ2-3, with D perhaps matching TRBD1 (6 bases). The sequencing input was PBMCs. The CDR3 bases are TGCGCCAGCAGCGGGCAGGGGCAAGATACGCAGTATTTT. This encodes CASSGQGQDTQYF.